This is a list of T cell receptor beta chains from one sample in a study of T cells in Graves' hyperthyroidism and ophthalmopathy. TCRdb redid the calling of the multiplex PCR reads with MiXCR, one entry per CDR3 protein. The sample lists about 480,000 distinct CDR3 sequences; approximately 15% were seen once. Sequenced input: blood. The receptors derive from a woman aged 18-29 years with Graves' hyperthyroidism. The CDR3 runs from the conserved cysteine through the conserved F or W. The D gene is left open where the match is weak. Not all rows give a size; the values are once, few, many and, for expanded clones, a class.

TRBJ2-1 | TRBV3-1 | TRBD2 | - | TGTGTCAGCACCCTGGGGGGGGTGGACAATGAGCAGTTCTTC | CVSTLGGVDNEQFF
TRBJ2-7 | TRBV25-1 | TRBD1 | few | TGTGCCAGCAGTCCGGGACAGGAAGTTTACGAGCAGTACTTC | CASSPGQEVYEQYF
TRBJ2-2 | TRBV7-3 | TRBD1 | - | TGTGCCAGCAAAGGGACAGCCAACAACGGGGAGCTGTTTTTT | CASKGTANNGELFF
TRBJ1-2 | TRBV11-3 | - | many | TGTGCCAGCAGCGCCCTAGGTCCTTATAGCTACACCTTC | CASSALGPYSYTF
TRBJ1-1 | TRBV30 | - | many | TGTGCCTCTCTCCGGACTGAAGCTTTCTTT | CASLRTEAFF
TRBJ2-1 | TRBV5-5 | - | many | TGTGCCAGCAGCTTCTTAGCTAGTAATGAGCAGTTCTTC | CASSFLASNEQFF
TRBJ1-5 | TRBV20-1 | - | few | TGCAGTGCTAGTTTCAGCGGACCTCAGCCCCAGCATTTT | CSASFSGPQPQHF
TRBJ2-1 | TRBV19 | TRBD1 | - | TGTGCCAGTAGAGTTCGACAGGGGTGGGATGAGCAGTTCTTC | CASRVRQGWDEQFF
TRBJ2-4 | TRBV25-1 | - | few | TGTGCCAGCAGTCAGGGGGGCGGGGCGGGTAAGTCCCCGATTCAGTACTTC | CASSQGGGAGKSPIQYF
TRBJ1-5 | TRBV7-2 | TRBD1 | few | TGTGCCAGCAGCTTAGATTTGGGACAGTCAAATCAGCCCCAGCATTTT | CASSLDLGQSNQPQHF
TRBJ2-5 | TRBV7-2 | - | many | TGTGCCAGCAGCCCCGCCAGGGGAGAGACCCAGTACTTC | CASSPARGETQYF
TRBJ1-5 | TRBV3-1 | TRBD1 | many | TGTGCCAGCAGCCACGGGACAGCTGACTATAGCAATCAGCCCCAGCATTTT | CASSHGTADYSNQPQHF
TRBJ2-2 | TRBV20-1 | - | many | TGCAGTGCTCCGGGGTACCCCAACACCGGGGAGCTGTTTTTT | CSAPGYPNTGELFF
TRBJ2-1 | TRBV28 | - | many | TGTGCCAGCAGTTTTCGGCCGGGAGCTCAGAATGAGCAGTTCTTC | CASSFRPGAQNEQFF
TRBJ1-1 | TRBV4-2 | TRBD1 | - | TGTGCCAGCAGCCAAGACACAGGGGTGGGCACTGAAGCTTTCTTT | CASSQDTGVGTEAFF
TRBJ1-5 | TRBV11-2 | - | many | TGTGCCAGCAGCTTAGATTGGAGGGGCAATCAGCCCCAGCATTTT | CASSLDWRGNQPQHF
TRBJ1-4 | TRBV12-3/TRBV12-4 | - | - | TGTGCCAGCAGACGTAGTGAAAAACTGTTTTTT | CASRRSEKLFF
TRBJ1-2 | TRBV7-9 | - | many | TGTGCCAGCAGCGATCGTCGGGGCTACACCTTC | CASSDRRGYTF
TRBJ1-6 | TRBV30 | TRBD1 | many | TGTGCCTGGATGACAGGGACGAGCTCCTATAATTCACCCCTCCACTTT | CAWMTGTSSYNSPLHF
TRBJ2-1 | TRBV30 | - | - | TGTGCCTGGAGTCCCGACTTCAGCTCCTACAATGAGCAGTTCTTC | CAWSPDFSSYNEQFF
TRBJ1-1 | TRBV27 | - | many | TGTGCCAGCAGTTCAGTCCAGATGAACACTGAAGCTTTCTTT | CASSSVQMNTEAFF
TRBJ1-2 | TRBV19 | TRBD1 | many | TGTGCCAGTAGTAGCCGGGACAGGGGGTTAAACTATGGCTACACCTTC | CASSSRDRGLNYGYTF
TRBJ2-1 | TRBV12-3/TRBV12-4 | - | many | TGTGCCAGCAGAATGAGATCAACTGCCTACAATGAGCAGTTCTTC | CASRMRSTAYNEQFF
TRBJ2-2 | TRBV19 | - | few | TGTGCCATTCTAGAGGGGGACGGGGAGCTGTTTTTT | CAILEGDGELFF
TRBJ2-5 | TRBV3-1 | - | many | TGTGCCAGCAGCCAAGTCCCAGGTTCAGAGACCCAGTACTTC | CASSQVPGSETQYF